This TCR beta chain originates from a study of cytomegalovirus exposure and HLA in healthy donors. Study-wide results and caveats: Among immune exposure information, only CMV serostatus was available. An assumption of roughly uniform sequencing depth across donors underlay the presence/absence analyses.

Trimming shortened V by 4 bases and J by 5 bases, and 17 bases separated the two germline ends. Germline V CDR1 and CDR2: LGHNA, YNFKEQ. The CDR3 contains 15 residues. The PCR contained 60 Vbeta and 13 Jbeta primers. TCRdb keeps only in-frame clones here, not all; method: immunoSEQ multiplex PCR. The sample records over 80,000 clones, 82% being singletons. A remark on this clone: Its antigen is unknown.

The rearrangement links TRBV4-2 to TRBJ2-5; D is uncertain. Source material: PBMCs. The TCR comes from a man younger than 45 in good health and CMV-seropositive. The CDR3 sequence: CASSPVVARSETQYF. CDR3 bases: TGTGCCAGCAGCCCAGTTGTAGCACGGTCGGAGACCCAGTACTTC.